This is a list of T cell receptor beta chains from one sample in a study of monozygotic twins with inflammatory bowel disease. Reprocessing the 5' RACE reads, TCRdb reports a single entry for every CDR3 protein and omits DNA. The table for this sample gives under 150,000 distinct CDR3 sequences. The sample consisted of blood. The receptors shown here come from a human donor with ulcerative colitis or Crohn's disease, or a healthy co-twin of an affected twin (not recorded which). Each CDR3 is given with its conserved first and last residue.

j_call: TRBJ2-2; v_call: TRBV27; cdr3_aa: CASKWGHTGELFF
j_call: TRBJ2-5; v_call: TRBV4-1; cdr3_aa: CASSQFGTSSEETQYF
j_call: TRBJ1-2; v_call: TRBV20-1; cdr3_aa: CSARGVGGGGYTF
j_call: TRBJ2-7; v_call: TRBV4-3; cdr3_aa: CASSQDWEGGYEQYF
j_call: TRBJ1-5; v_call: TRBV7-2; cdr3_aa: CASSLGSGVSWNQPQHF
j_call: TRBJ2-1; v_call: TRBV6-2/TRBV6-3; cdr3_aa: CASRASGGAFYNEQFF
j_call: TRBJ2-4; v_call: TRBV20-1; cdr3_aa: CSAETGFGKNIQYF
j_call: TRBJ2-1; v_call: TRBV7-3; cdr3_aa: CASQRGGSRDEQFF
j_call: TRBJ1-6; v_call: TRBV7-2; cdr3_aa: CASSWGQAISSPLHF
j_call: TRBJ1-3; v_call: TRBV6-5; cdr3_aa: CASSYQGNSGNTIYF
j_call: TRBJ2-5; v_call: TRBV5-1; cdr3_aa: CASLELAGGVQETQYF
j_call: TRBJ2-7; v_call: TRBV4-3; cdr3_aa: CASSQDWGGEEQYF
j_call: TRBJ1-2; v_call: TRBV30; cdr3_aa: CAWSGGTPMGGYTF
j_call: TRBJ1-5; v_call: TRBV20-1; cdr3_aa: CSATSDKGQPQHF
j_call: TRBJ2-7; v_call: TRBV25-1; cdr3_aa: CASTASIGGQRSSYEQYF
j_call: TRBJ2-1; v_call: TRBV5-1; cdr3_aa: CASSLGQAWNEQFF
j_call: TRBJ2-1; v_call: TRBV7-9; cdr3_aa: CASSQTIWVRAHNEQFF
j_call: TRBJ2-7; v_call: TRBV18; cdr3_aa: CASSPTGDEQYF
j_call: TRBJ2-2; v_call: TRBV29-1; cdr3_aa: CSATRNTGELFF
j_call: TRBJ2-1; v_call: TRBV4-3; cdr3_aa: CASSQDPPRTSGGYNEQFF
j_call: TRBJ2-2; v_call: TRBV4-1; cdr3_aa: CASSQGLAGTGELFF
j_call: TRBJ2-1; v_call: TRBV7-2; cdr3_aa: CASSLGTSGGGYLF
j_call: TRBJ2-1; v_call: TRBV18; cdr3_aa: CASSPTGSSYNEQFF
j_call: TRBJ2-7; v_call: TRBV7-2; cdr3_aa: CASSSIYEQYF
j_call: TRBJ1-6; v_call: TRBV6-1; cdr3_aa: CASSVRERNSPLHF
j_call: TRBJ1-5; v_call: TRBV20-1; cdr3_aa: CSAGRDFYSNQPQHF